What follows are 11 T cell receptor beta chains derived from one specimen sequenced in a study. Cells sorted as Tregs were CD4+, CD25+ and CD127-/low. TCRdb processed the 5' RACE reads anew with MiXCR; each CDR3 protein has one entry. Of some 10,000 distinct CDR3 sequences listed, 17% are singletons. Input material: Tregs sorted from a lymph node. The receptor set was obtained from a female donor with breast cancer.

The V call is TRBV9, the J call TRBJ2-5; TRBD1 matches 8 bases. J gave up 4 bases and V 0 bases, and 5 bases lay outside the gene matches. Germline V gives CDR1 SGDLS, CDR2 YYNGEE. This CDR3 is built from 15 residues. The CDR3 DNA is TGTGCCAGCAGCGTAGTAGCAGGGGGCCCAGAGACCCAGTACTTC. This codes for CASSVVAGGPETQYF.

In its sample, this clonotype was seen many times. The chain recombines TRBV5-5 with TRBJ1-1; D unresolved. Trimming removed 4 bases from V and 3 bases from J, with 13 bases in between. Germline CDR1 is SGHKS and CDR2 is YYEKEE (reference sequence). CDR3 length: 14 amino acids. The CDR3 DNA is TGTGCCAGCAGCCCGCCCAGACGGTACACTGAAGCTTTCTTT. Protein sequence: CASSPPRRYTEAFF.

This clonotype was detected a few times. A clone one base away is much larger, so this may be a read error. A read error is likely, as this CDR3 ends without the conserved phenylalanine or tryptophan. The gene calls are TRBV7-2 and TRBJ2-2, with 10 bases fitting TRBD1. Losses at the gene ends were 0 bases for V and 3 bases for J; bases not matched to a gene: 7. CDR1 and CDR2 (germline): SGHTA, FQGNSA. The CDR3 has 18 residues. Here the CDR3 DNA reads TGTGCCAGCAGCTTAGCGCTGGGACAGGGGCCGGACACCGGGGAGCTGTTTGTT. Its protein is CASSLALGQGPDTGELFV.

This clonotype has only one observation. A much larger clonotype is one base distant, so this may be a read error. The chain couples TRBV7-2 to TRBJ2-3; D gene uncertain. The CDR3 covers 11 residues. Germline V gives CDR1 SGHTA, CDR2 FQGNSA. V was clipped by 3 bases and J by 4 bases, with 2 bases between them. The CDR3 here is CASSFADTQYF. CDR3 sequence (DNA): TGTGCCAGCAGCTTTGCAGATACGCAGTATTTT.

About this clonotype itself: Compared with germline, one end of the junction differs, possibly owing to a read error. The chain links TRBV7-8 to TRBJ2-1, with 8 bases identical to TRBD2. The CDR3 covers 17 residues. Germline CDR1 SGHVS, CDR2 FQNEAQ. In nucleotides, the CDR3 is TGTGCCAGTAGCTCTGAACTAGCGGTCAACCCCTACAATGAGCAGCTCTTC. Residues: CASSSELAVNPYNEQLF.

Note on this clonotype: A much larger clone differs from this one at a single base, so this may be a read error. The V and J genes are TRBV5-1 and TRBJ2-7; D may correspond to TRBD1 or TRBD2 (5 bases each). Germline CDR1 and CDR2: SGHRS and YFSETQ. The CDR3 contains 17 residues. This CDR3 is CASSFGDQSVGPYGQYF. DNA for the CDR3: TGCGCCAGCAGCTTTGGGGACCAGTCCGTGGGGCCCTACGGGCAGTACTTC.

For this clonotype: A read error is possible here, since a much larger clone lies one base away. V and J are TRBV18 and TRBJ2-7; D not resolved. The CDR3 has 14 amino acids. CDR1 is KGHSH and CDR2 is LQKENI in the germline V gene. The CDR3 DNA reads TGTGCCTGCTCACCACGGGCAGTGGCCCTCGAGCAGTACTTC. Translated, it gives CACSPRAVALEQYF.

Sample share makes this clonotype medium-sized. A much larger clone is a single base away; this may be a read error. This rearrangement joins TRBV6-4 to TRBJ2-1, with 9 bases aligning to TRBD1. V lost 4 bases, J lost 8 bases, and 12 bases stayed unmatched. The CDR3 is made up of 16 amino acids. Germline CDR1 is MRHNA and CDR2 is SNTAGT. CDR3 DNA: TGTGCCAGCAGTGCCGAGGACAGGGGCGTTAGCTATGAGCAGTTCTTC. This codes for CASSAEDRGVSYEQFF.

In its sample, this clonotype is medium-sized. The CDR3 region has the DNA TGCAGCGTTGCAGAGAATTCAGGGACAGATACGCAGTATTTT. Protein product: CSVAENSGTDTQYF. This rearrangement joins TRBV29-1 to TRBJ2-3, with TRBD1 as a possible D gene (5 bases). CDR3 size: 14 residues. V was pared by 4 bases and J by 3 bases, with 14 bases between. Germline values: CDR1 SQVTM, CDR2 ANQGSEA.

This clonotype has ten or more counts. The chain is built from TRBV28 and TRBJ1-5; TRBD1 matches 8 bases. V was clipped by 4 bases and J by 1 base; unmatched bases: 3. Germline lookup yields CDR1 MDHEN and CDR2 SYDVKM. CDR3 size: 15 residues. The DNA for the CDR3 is TGTGCCAGCAGTTCAGGGGGCGGAAGCAATCAGCCCCAGCATTTT. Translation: CASSSGGGSNQPQHF.

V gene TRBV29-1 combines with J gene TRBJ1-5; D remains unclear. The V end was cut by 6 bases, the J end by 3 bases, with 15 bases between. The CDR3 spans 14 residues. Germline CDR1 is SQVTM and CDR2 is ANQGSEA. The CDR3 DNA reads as TGCAGCGTCCGTGGGGTGGACCCCAATCAGCCCCAGCATTTT. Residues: CSVRGVDPNQPQHF. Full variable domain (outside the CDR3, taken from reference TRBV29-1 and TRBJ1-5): SAVISQKPSRDICQRGTSLTIQCQVDSQVTMMFWYRQQPGQSLTLIATANQGSEATYESGFVIDKFPISRPNLTFSTLTVSNMSPEDSSIYLCSVRGVDPNQPQHFGDGTRLSIL.